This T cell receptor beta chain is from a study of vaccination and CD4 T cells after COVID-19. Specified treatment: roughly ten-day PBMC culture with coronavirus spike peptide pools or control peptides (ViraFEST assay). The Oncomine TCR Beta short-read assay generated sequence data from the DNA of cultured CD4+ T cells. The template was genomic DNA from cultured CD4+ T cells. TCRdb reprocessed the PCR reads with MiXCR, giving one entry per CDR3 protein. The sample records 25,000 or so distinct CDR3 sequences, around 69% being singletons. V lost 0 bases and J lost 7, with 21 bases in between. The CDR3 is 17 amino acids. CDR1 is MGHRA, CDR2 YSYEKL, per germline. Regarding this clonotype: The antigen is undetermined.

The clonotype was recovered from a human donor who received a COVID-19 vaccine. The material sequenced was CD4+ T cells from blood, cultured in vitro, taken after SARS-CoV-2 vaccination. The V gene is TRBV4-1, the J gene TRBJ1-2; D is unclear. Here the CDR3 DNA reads TGCGCCAGCAGCCAAGATATTGGCGCCGGAGTTCATCTTGGCTACACCTTC. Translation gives CASSQDIGAGVHLGYTF.